The clone carrying this TCR beta chain was counted many times. The target antigen is unknown. One entry per CDR3 protein results from TCRdb running MiXCR on the 5' RACE reads. The table lists some 46,000 distinct CDR3 sequences, more than 9.5% of them singletons. The sample belongs to a study of CD8 T cells in ankylosing spondylitis. Whole-study findings and limits: Within peripheral blood, clones linked to disease were CD8+ and relatively rare. Disease-linked clones were reportedly significantly enriched in matched ankylosing spondylitis synovial fluid.

The germline V gene has CDR1 SGHRS and CDR2 YFSETQ. The length of the CDR3 is 15 residues. The V gene lost 0 bases and the J gene lost 2 bases, with 9 bases spanning the gap. The rearrangement joins TRBV5-1 to TRBJ1-5; D might be TRBD1 (5 bases). The sample was blood, either unsorted or a sorted T cell fraction (not recorded which). The TCR was taken from a male donor with ankylosing spondylitis or in good health (not recorded which). The CDR3 spells CASSLAGRGNQPQHF. CDR3 sequence (DNA): TGCGCCAGCAGCTTGGCGGGACGGGGCAATCAGCCCCAGCATTTT. Variable domain in full (rest from reference TRBV5-1 and TRBJ1-5): KAGVTQTPRYLIKTRGQQVTLSCSPISGHRSVSWYQQTPGQGLQFLFEYFSETQRNKGNFPGRFSGRQFSNSRSEMNVSTLELGDSALYLCASSLAGRGNQPQHFGDGTRLSIL.